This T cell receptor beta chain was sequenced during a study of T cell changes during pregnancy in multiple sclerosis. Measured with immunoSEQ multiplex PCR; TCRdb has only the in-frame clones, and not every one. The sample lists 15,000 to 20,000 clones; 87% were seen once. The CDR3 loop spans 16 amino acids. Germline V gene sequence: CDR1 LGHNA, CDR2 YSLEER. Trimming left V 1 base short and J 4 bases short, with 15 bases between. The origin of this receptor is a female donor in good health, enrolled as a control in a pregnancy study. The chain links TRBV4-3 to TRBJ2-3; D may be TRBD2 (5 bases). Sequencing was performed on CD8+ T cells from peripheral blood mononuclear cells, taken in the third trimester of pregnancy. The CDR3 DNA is TGCGCCAGCAGCCAAGTTATCGGGGTTATGTCAGATACGCAGTATTTT. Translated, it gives CASSQVIGVMSDTQYF.